These T cell receptor beta chains were read from a single sample in a study of blood T cell repertoires in COVID-19. Measured with immunoSEQ multiplex PCR; TCRdb has only the in-frame clones, and not every one. The sample has roughly 100,000 clones; around 79% are singletons. Sequencing was carried out using peripheral blood. These receptors came from a man between 65 and 85 years old with active or convalescent COVID-19. The conserved cysteine and the conserved F or W are not part of the CDR3 here.

ASSLSLADTQY	TRBV5-4	TRBJ2-3
ASSERRGGQPQH	TRBV2	TRBJ1-5
ASSPEVQDTQY	TRBV18	TRBJ2-3
ASSISGGFYEQY	TRBV19	TRBJ2-7
ASRLAERSNPPRTDTQY	TRBV12-2	TRBJ2-3
ASSSGTGELF	TRBV5-1	TRBJ2-2
ASSLLGGSSYNSPLH	TRBV5-1	TRBJ1-6
ASSPGTGGYEQY	TRBV19	TRBJ2-7
ASSLVAGAGPDNEQF	TRBV11-2	TRBJ2-1
ASSDRGSGANVLT	TRBV6-5	TRBJ2-6
ASRLDRITEAF	TRBV28	TRBJ1-1
ASSPTGFSPLH	TRBV18	TRBJ1-6
ASSQVSAGWRTEAF	TRBV3-1/TRBV3-2	TRBJ1-1
AWSVTSSGNTIY	TRBV30	TRBJ1-3
ASSGSGNYNSPLH	TRBV5-1	TRBJ1-6
ASSLSLAGVYEQY	TRBV27	TRBJ2-7
ASSPGQSNEKLF	TRBV7-2	TRBJ1-4
ASSQDPGGMGETQY	TRBV4-1	TRBJ2-5
ASSPLDRGNQPQH	TRBV7-9	TRBJ1-5
ASSGGVPRSVTQY	TRBV6-6	TRBJ2-5
ASSKLTFSGNTIY	TRBV2	TRBJ1-3